The 32 T cell receptor beta chains in this list originate from one sample, sequenced in a study of OX40 agonist ivuxolimab in advanced cancers. Profiled with immunoSEQ multiplex PCR; TCRdb holds only in-frame clones, not every one. This sample has 65,000 to 80,000 clones; over 90% occur once, and the top ten carry over 5%. This specimen consisted of CD4+ or CD8+ T cells sorted from blood, obtained in a trial of the OX40 agonist ivuxolimab. The receptors here all came from an adult with an advanced solid tumor such as melanoma, head and neck, liver or kidney cancer.

The J gene is TRBJ1-3, the V gene TRBV10-1; tentative D call: TRBD1 (5 bases). This CDR3 is built from 14 residues. In germline, CDR1 is WNHNN, CDR2 SYGVQD (reference sequence). Trimming stripped 6 bases from V and 4 bases from J, with 13 bases between. DNA of the CDR3: TGCGCCAGCAGCCCTAATAGGGGAGGAAACACCATATATTTT. Protein: CASSPNRGGNTIYF.

The V call is TRBV6-1, the J call TRBJ1-2; unclear D gene. The CDR3 sequence is 12 residues long. From germline, CDR1 is MNHNS and CDR2 SASEGT. Trimming removed 8 bases at V and 0 bases at J, with 7 bases between. CDR3 sequence (DNA): TGTGCCAGCCGGTTAACTAACTATGGCTACACCTTC. This sequence encodes CASRLTNYGYTF.

The J gene is TRBJ2-3, the V gene TRBV9, with D possibly TRBD2 on 6 matching bases. Germline-derived CDR1 and CDR2 are SGDLS and YYNGEE. The CDR3 is 16 amino acids. Deletions cut 2 bases from V and 0 bases from J, with 13 bases between. DNA for the CDR3: TGTGCCAGCAGCGTCGGGAGCAGGCCCAGCACAGATACGCAGTATTTT. Its translation: CASSVGSRPSTDTQYF.

V is TRBV6-5 and J is TRBJ1-1, with D unclear. The CDR3 covers 13 residues. The V and J ends lost 0 bases and 6 bases respectively, with 8 bases between them. CDR1 and CDR2 from the germline V gene are MNHEY and SVGAGI. The CDR3 sequence: CASSYSDLAEAFF. Written as DNA, the CDR3 is TGTGCCAGCAGTTACTCCGACTTGGCTGAAGCTTTCTTT.

This clone was observed a single time. V and J are TRBV4-1 and TRBJ1-2; no clear D gene. Germline V gives CDR1 MGHRA, CDR2 YSYEKL. This CDR3 contains 16 residues. Trimming pared 0 bases from V and 1 base from J, leaving 12 bases between. CDR3 DNA sequence: TGCGCCAGCAGCCAAGAGCCCTCCGACGGTAACTATGGCTACACCTTC. This codes for CASSQEPSDGNYGYTF.

V is TRBV2 and J is TRBJ2-1; no firm D call. CDR1 is SNHLY, CDR2 FYNNEI, per germline. The CDR3 runs to 15 residues. V was shortened by 5 bases and J by 0 bases, with 11 bases between the two germline ends. Here the CDR3 reads CASSPLSSSYNEQFF. For the CDR3, the DNA is TGTGCCAGCAGTCCCCTGTCGAGCTCCTACAATGAGCAGTTCTTC.

About this clone itself: The same CDR3 also results from other DNA sequences found in this sample. This sequence joins TRBV13 and TRBJ1-5, with TRBD1 matching over 7 bases. This CDR3 has 14 amino acids. CDR1 is PRHDT and CDR2 is FYEKMQ in the germline V gene (reference sequence). V trimming: 0 bases; J trimming: 7 bases; junction bases outside the gene matches: 3. The CDR3 is CASSLGGGRQPQHF. CDR3 coding DNA: TGTGCCAGCAGCTTAGGAGGGGGCAGGCAGCCCCAGCATTTT. The variable domain in full, with the rest retrieved from reference TRBV13 and TRBJ1-5, is AAGVIQSPRHLIKEKRETATLKCYPIPRHDTVYWYQQGPGQDPQFLISFYEKMQSDKGSIPDRFSAQQFSDYHSELNMSSLELGDSALYFCASSLGGGRQPQHFGDGTRLSIL.

The chain carries TRBV4-1 and TRBJ1-5; D is undetermined. This CDR3 spans 18 amino acids. V dropped 0 bases and J dropped 1 base, with 16 bases sitting between them. Germline CDR1 is MGHRA and CDR2 is YSYEKL. The CDR3 spells CASSQEPQTYRSNQPQHF. The CDR3 nucleotides read TGCGCCAGCAGCCAAGAGCCACAGACCTATAGAAGCAATCAGCCCCAGCATTTT.

The CDR3 loop reads CASPPAWQTYNEQFF. The CDR3 DNA sequence: TGTGCCAGCCCTCCGGCTTGGCAGACCTACAATGAGCAGTTCTTC. The chain recombines TRBV5-8 with TRBJ2-1; D gene ambiguous. In germline, CDR1 is SGHTS, CDR2 YDEGEE. V shed 7 bases and J shed 2 bases, with 16 bases lying between them. The CDR3 runs to 15 residues.

The chain couples TRBV5-6 to TRBJ2-5; D may match TRBD1 or TRBD2 (5 bases each). CDR3 length: 17 amino acids. Looked up from germline, CDR1 is SGHDT and CDR2 is YYEEEE. Between the trimmed V and J ends, which lost 4 bases and 0 bases, there was a span of 19 bases. The CDR3 here is CASSPWEQGGHQETQYF. The CDR3 DNA reads as TGTGCCAGCAGCCCCTGGGAGCAGGGCGGGCACCAAGAGACCCAGTACTTC.

The chain is built from TRBV6-5 and TRBJ2-6; D is unclear. CDR3 length: 15 amino acids. CDR1 and CDR2 (germline): MNHEY, SVGAGI. V lost 3 bases to trimming and J lost 0 bases, with 6 bases between them. The CDR3 sequence is CASSYGSSGANVLTF. CDR3 in DNA: TGTGCCAGCAGTTATGGTAGCTCTGGGGCCAACGTCCTGACTTTC.

The DNA for the CDR3 is TGCGCCAGCAGTCCGAAGCGGAGCGCCTACAATGAGCAGTTCTTC. Amino acids: CASSPKRSAYNEQFF. The chain combines TRBV23-1 with TRBJ2-1; D is possibly TRBD2 (5 bases). TRBV23-1 is an ORF, and what it does is uncertain. Trimming left V 4 bases short and J 2 bases short, with 12 bases between. The CDR3 spans 15 residues.

The chain joins TRBV27 to TRBJ1-1; D gene ambiguous. The length of the CDR3 is 16 residues. The V gene lost 3 bases and the J gene lost 3 bases, with 17 bases spanning the gap. Germline V gene sequence: CDR1 MNHEY, CDR2 SMNVEV (reference sequence). The CDR3 spells CASSFGFRTFYTEAFF. The CDR3 region has the DNA TGTGCCAGCAGTTTTGGTTTTCGAACCTTCTACACTGAAGCTTTCTTT.

The V call is TRBV5-6, the J call TRBJ2-5; D is unresolved. The germline V and J ends were trimmed by 0 bases and 2 bases, with 14 bases remaining between them. The length of the CDR3 is 16 residues. Germline CDR1 SGHDT, CDR2 YYEEEE. CDR3 sequence (DNA): TGTGCCAGCAGCTTGGGAGGCCATAATATACAAGAGACCCAGTACTTC. Its protein product is CASSLGGHNIQETQYF.

The chain uses TRBV27 and TRBJ2-3; a possible D gene is TRBD2 (5 bases). This CDR3 spans 13 amino acids. Trimming stripped 9 bases from V and 0 bases from J, with 10 bases between. Germline V gene sequence: CDR1 MNHEY, CDR2 SMNVEV (reference sequence). The CDR3 region has the DNA TGTGCCAGTGGACTGTCTAGCACAGATACGCAGTATTTT. Its protein is CASGLSSTDTQYF.

This chain links TRBV5-3 with TRBJ2-7; no reliable D call. TRBV5-3 falls under the ORF class, with uncertain function. The V end was cut by 0 bases, the J end by 2 bases, with 9 bases between. CDR3 length: 14 amino acids. The CDR3 spells CARSLGGPTYEQYF. CDR3 sequence (DNA): TGTGCCAGAAGCTTGGGGGGTCCTACCTACGAGCAGTACTTC.

J is TRBJ1-5 and V is TRBV27, with D maybe TRBD1 (5 bases). The germline V gene has CDR1 MNHEY and CDR2 SMNVEV (reference sequence). CDR3 length equals 14 residues. Trimming removed 8 bases from V and 4 bases from J, with 15 bases in between. DNA for the CDR3: TGTGCCAGCTCCCGGGACGAGAGAAATCAGCCCCAGCATTTT. It is translated as CASSRDERNQPQHF.

This clone is a singleton in its sample. The rearrangement links TRBV18 to TRBJ2-7; TRBD1 might be the D (6 bases). From germline, CDR1 is KGHSH and CDR2 LQKENI. V was shortened by 6 bases and J by 3 bases, with 12 bases between the two germline ends. This CDR3 spans 13 amino acids. The CDR3 is CASSPGQNYEQYF. The CDR3 DNA reads TGTGCCAGCTCGCCGGGACAAAACTACGAGCAGTACTTC.

This clone was observed once. CDR3 bases: TGCGCCAGCAGCTTCGAGGGCGGACGGGCTCAGCCCCAGCATTTT. This codes for CASSFEGGRAQPQHF. V gene TRBV5-1 combines with J gene TRBJ1-5; D gene uncertain. Germline V gives CDR1 SGHRS, CDR2 YFSETQ. The CDR3 loop spans 15 amino acids. V gave up 2 bases and J gave up 6 bases, with 15 bases separating them. The entire variable domain, with the rest obtained from reference TRBV5-1 and TRBJ1-5, is as follows: KAGVTQTPRYLIKTRGQQVTLSCSPISGHRSVSWYQQTPGQGLQFLFEYFSETQRNKGNFPGRFSGRQFSNSRSEMNVSTLELGDSALYLCASSFEGGRAQPQHFGDGTRLSIL.

The V call is TRBV11-2, the J call TRBJ1-4; D remains unclear. V was clipped by 4 bases and J by 0 bases, with 9 bases between them. The CDR3 sequence is 15 residues long. Germline CDR1 reads SGHAT; CDR2 reads FQNNGV. CDR3 in amino acids: CASSSLAATNEKLFF. In nucleotides, the CDR3 is TGTGCCAGCAGCTCCTTAGCGGCAACTAATGAAAAACTGTTTTTT.

V and J are TRBV7-9 and TRBJ2-1; 11 bases agree with TRBD1. V gave up 5 bases and J gave up 0 bases; unmatched junction bases: 9. The CDR3 loop spans 18 amino acids. The germline V gene has CDR1 SEHNR and CDR2 FQNEAQ (reference sequence). This CDR3 is CASSGRDRGTSSYNEQFF. CDR3 nucleotide sequence: TGTGCCAGCAGCGGCCGGGACAGGGGGACGAGCTCCTACAATGAGCAGTTCTTC.

The chain uses TRBV27 and TRBJ2-7, with D unclear. Trimming stripped 2 bases from V and 5 bases from J, with 19 bases between. The germline gives CDR1 MNHEY, CDR2 SMNVEV (reference sequence). The CDR3 loop spans 16 amino acids. The CDR3 DNA reads TGTGCCAGCAGTTTAAGAGAGGTTCCCCCGTCCCACGAGCAGTACTTC. This codes for CASSLREVPPSHEQYF.

The rearrangement joins TRBV6-5 to TRBJ1-4, with a weak D call TRBD1 (5 bases). Germline assignment: CDR1 MNHEY and CDR2 SVGAGI. V was pared by 8 bases and J by 8 bases, with 18 bases between. The CDR3 has 14 residues. The CDR3 here is CASGTGGAQEKLFF. CDR3 DNA sequence: TGTGCCAGCGGAACTGGAGGGGCTCAGGAAAAACTGTTTTTT.

The chain carries TRBV5-1 and TRBJ1-1; TRBD1 might be the D (5 bases). This CDR3 region has 14 residues. Trimming took off 7 bases at V and 1 base at J, with 14 bases between the two ends. The germline gives CDR1 SGHRS, CDR2 YFSETQ. The CDR3 loop reads CASQIGTGNTEAFF. The CDR3 coding sequence is TGCGCCAGCCAAATCGGGACGGGGAACACTGAAGCTTTCTTT.

The genes are TRBV5-1 and TRBJ2-5; tentatively, D is TRBD1 or TRBD2 (5 bases each). CDR1 is SGHRS, CDR2 YFSETQ, per germline. CDR3 length: 17 residues. Trimming removed 4 bases from V and 2 bases from J, with 21 bases in between. The CDR3 sequence is CASSPKGPQGVQETQYF. In nucleotides, the CDR3 is TGCGCCAGCAGCCCGAAGGGGCCCCAGGGAGTACAAGAGACCCAGTACTTC.

The chain employs TRBV28 and TRBJ2-7, with 9 nucleotides matching TRBD1. The germline CDR1 and CDR2 sequences are MDHEN and SYDVKM. Trimming took 6 bases from V and 3 from J; bases not matched to a gene: 12. The CDR3 totals 16 residues. The CDR3, as DNA: TGTGCCAGCAGCGACCCTTCCACAGGGGGCGGCTACGAGCAGTACTTC. It encodes CASSDPSTGGGYEQYF.

In its sample, this clone was seen once. The chain recombines TRBV19 with TRBJ1-3, with TRBD1 matching 7 bases. CDR1 and CDR2 from the germline V gene are LNHDA and SQIVND (reference sequence). J gave up 0 bases and V 3 bases, and 2 bases lay outside the gene matches. The CDR3 has 15 residues. DNA of the CDR3: TGTGCCAGTAGTATGGACAGGACCTCTGGAAACACCATATATTTT. It is translated as CASSMDRTSGNTIYF.

Only a few counts were recorded for this clone. V usage is TRBV7-2 and J usage is TRBJ1-1; D remains unclear. The CDR3 runs to 13 residues. CDR1 is SGHTA, CDR2 FQGNSA, per germline. Between the trimmed V and J ends, which lost 1 base and 1 base, there was a span of 4 bases. CDR3 DNA sequence: TGTGCCAGCAGCTTAGTGTGGAACACTGAAGCTTTCTTT. Translation: CASSLVWNTEAFF.

The rearrangement links TRBV2 to TRBJ1-2; 9 bases fit TRBD1. After removal of 6 bases from V and 7 bases from J, the junction contained 9 bases not matched to a gene. The CDR3 sequence is 14 residues long. The germline CDR1 and CDR2 sequences are SNHLY and FYNNEI. CDR3 loop: CASSTGQGYRGYTF. The CDR3 nucleotides read TGTGCCAGCAGCACGGGACAGGGTTATCGTGGCTACACCTTC.

The gene calls are TRBV27 and TRBJ2-5; D gene uncertain. The J call may not be correct, given that the DNA end is closer to TRBJ2-7. Germline V gives CDR1 MNHEY, CDR2 SMNVEV (reference sequence). The CDR3 covers 12 residues. CDR3 sequence (DNA): TGTGCCAGCAGTTTAAGCGCCTACGAGCAGTACTTC. It yields the protein CASSLSAYEQYF.

The rearrangement uses TRBV18 and TRBJ1-1, with D hard to call. Per the germline V gene, CDR1 is KGHSH and CDR2 is LQKENI. This CDR3 comprises 16 residues. V dropped 3 bases and J dropped 1 base, with 15 bases sitting between them. The CDR3 here is CASSPIWVVPNTEAFF. The CDR3 nucleotides are TGTGCCAGCTCACCCATTTGGGTCGTTCCGAACACTGAAGCTTTCTTT.

V is TRBV19 and J is TRBJ1-5, with TRBD1 identical over 9 bases. Germline V gene sequence: CDR1 LNHDA, CDR2 SQIVND (reference sequence). Losses at the gene ends were 6 bases for V and 8 bases for J; bases not matched to a gene: 5. The CDR3 sequence is 13 residues long. CDR3 sequence (DNA): TGTGCCAGTAGCGGGACAGGGACCGAGCCCCAGCATTTT. Protein: CASSGTGTEPQHF.